These 13 T cell receptor beta chains share one sample of origin, sequenced in a study of blood T cell repertoires in COVID-19. Sequenced by immunoSEQ multiplex PCR; TCRdb stores in-frame clones only, minus some. The sample includes more than 300,000 clones, around 87% of them seen just once. Sequenced: PBMCs or T cells enriched from blood (not recorded which). All receptors come from a man aged 35 to 55 in a cohort exposed to, infected with or recovered from COVID-19 (not recorded which).

V usage is TRBV5-6 and J usage is TRBJ1-2; D may be TRBD1 (6 bases). Trimming shortened V by 1 base and J by 7 bases, and 17 bases separated the two germline ends. Germline-derived CDR1 and CDR2 are SGHDT and YYEEEE. The CDR3 has 15 amino acids. For the CDR3, the DNA is TGTGCCAGCAGCTTGAGGGTCGGGGGGCCAGGTGGCTACACCTTC. Translation gives CASSLRVGGPGGYTF.

This clone was observed a handful of times. This chain joins TRBV3-1 (or the pseudogene TRBV3-2) and TRBJ1-1, with D hard to call. CDR3 length: 13 residues. The ends were cut back, 3 bases at V and 0 bases at J, with 5 bases in the middle. Germline V gene lookup returns CDR1 LGHDT and CDR2 YNNKEL (reference sequence). For the CDR3, the DNA is TGTGCCAGCAGCCAGGGCATGAACACTGAAGCTTTCTTT. Translation: CASSQGMNTEAFF.

The gene calls are TRBV10-1 and TRBJ2-3, with 7 bases lining up with TRBD2. V lost 2 bases, J lost 6 bases, and 5 bases stayed unmatched. The germline V gene encodes CDR1 WNHNN and CDR2 SYGVQD (reference sequence). The CDR3 loop spans 14 amino acids. In DNA, the CDR3 is TGCGCCAGCAGTGAGAGGAGAGCGGGGGATACGCAGTATTTT. Amino acid sequence: CASSERRAGDTQYF.

This clone was counted once. CDR3 sequence reads: CASSPGTNYNEQFF. The DNA of the CDR3 is TGTGCCAGCAGTCCCGGGACTAACTACAATGAGCAGTTCTTC. This chain links TRBV11-3 with TRBJ2-1, with 7 nucleotides matching TRBD2. CDR1 SGHNT and CDR2 YENEEA come from the germline V gene. V lost 6 bases to trimming and J lost 3 bases; unmatched junction nucleotides: 5. The CDR3 is 14 residues long. The full variable domain, in which reference TRBV11-3 and TRBJ2-1 provide the parts outside the CDR3, is EAGVVQSPRYKIIEKKQPVAFWCNPISGHNTLYWYLQNLGQGPELLIRYENEEAVDDSQLPKDRFSAERLKGVDSTLKIQPAELGDSAVYLCASSPGTNYNEQFFGPGTRLTVL.

The chain couples TRBV7-9 to TRBJ2-5, with 10 bases fitting TRBD2. V was clipped by 9 bases and J by 5 bases; unmatched bases: 9. The CDR3 contains 14 residues. CDR1 and CDR2 from the germline V gene are SEHNR and FQNEAQ (reference sequence). CDR3 sequence: CASRTSGYLETQYF. In nucleotides, the CDR3 is TGTGCCAGTAGGACTAGCGGTTATTTGGAGACCCAGTACTTC.

CDR3 protein: CASRTGPSGPSTDTQYF. The CDR3 bases are TGTGCCAGCAGGACCGGCCCTAGCGGCCCTAGCACAGATACGCAGTATTTT. V gene TRBV2 combines with J gene TRBJ2-3; 7 bases map to TRBD2. Trimming at V came to 6 bases and at J to 0 bases, leaving 12 bases not matched to a gene. CDR3 length equals 17 residues. Germline lookup yields CDR1 SNHLY and CDR2 FYNNEI.

This chain links TRBV18 with TRBJ2-7; TRBD1 matches 11 bases. The germline V gene has CDR1 KGHSH and CDR2 LQKENI. CDR3 length equals 14 residues. J lost 7 bases, V lost 3 bases, and 5 bases had no gene match. The CDR3 is CASSPDRGHLEQYF. CDR3 in DNA: TGTGCCAGCTCACCGGACAGGGGGCATCTTGAGCAGTACTTC.

J is TRBJ2-1 and V is TRBV9; 7 nucleotides line up with TRBD2. The CDR3 length is 17 residues. Germline loops: CDR1 SGDLS, CDR2 YYNGEE. The junction had 18 bases not matched to a gene; V was cut back by 4 bases and J by 8 bases. The CDR3 sequence: CASSREPLSGLGYEQFF. CDR3 DNA sequence: TGTGCCAGCAGCAGAGAACCCCTTAGCGGGTTGGGGTATGAGCAGTTCTTC.

This rearrangement joins TRBV9 to TRBJ2-1; the match to TRBD1 covers 8 bases. The V segment lost 4 bases and the J segment 0 bases; nucleotides outside the gene matches: 3. This CDR3 is 15 amino acids long. The germline CDR1 and CDR2 sequences are SGDLS and YYNGEE. As DNA, the CDR3 is TGTGCCAGCAGCCCCGGGACAGGCTCCTACAATGAGCAGTTCTTC. This encodes CASSPGTGSYNEQFF.

The rearrangement joins TRBV5-1 to TRBJ2-7; 10 bases map to TRBD2. Germline V gene data show CDR1 as SGHRS and CDR2 as YFSETQ. With 0 bases clipped from V and 7 bases from J, the junction kept 10 bases outside the gene matches. The CDR3 is 16 amino acids. Written as DNA, the CDR3 is TGCGCCAGCAGCTTGGTTGCCCTAGCGGGAGCGGGTGAGCAGTACTTC. Translating gives CASSLVALAGAGEQYF.

The rearrangement links TRBV6-5 to TRBJ1-2; 7 bases fit TRBD1. The CDR3 has 14 residues. In germline, CDR1 is MNHEY, CDR2 SVGAGI. Unmatched junction bases numbered 6, after V lost 6 bases and J lost 2 bases. CDR3: CASRRGLENYGYTF. The DNA for the CDR3 is TGTGCCAGCAGGAGGGGGCTAGAGAACTATGGCTACACCTTC.

Details on this clone: This sample includes further DNA sequences coding for the same CDR3. The V gene is TRBV10-1, the J gene TRBJ1-1; 9 bases map to TRBD1. Germline V CDR1 and CDR2: WNHNN, SYGVQD (reference sequence). The V and J ends lost 4 bases and 4 bases, in that order; junction bases with no gene match: 1. The CDR3 is made up of 13 amino acids. The CDR3 nucleotides are TGCGCCAGCAGTGGACAGGGGGGCACTGAAGCTTTCTTT. Amino acids: CASSGQGGTEAFF.

The chain carries TRBV5-5 and TRBJ1-4; the D gene is possibly TRBD1 (6 bases). Trimming removed 4 bases from V and 7 bases from J, with 8 bases in between. Germline V gene sequence: CDR1 SGHKS, CDR2 YYEKEE (reference sequence). The CDR3 covers 12 residues. Here the CDR3 DNA reads TGTGCCAGCAGCACAGGGATTGAAAAACTGTTTTTT. Translating gives CASSTGIEKLFF.